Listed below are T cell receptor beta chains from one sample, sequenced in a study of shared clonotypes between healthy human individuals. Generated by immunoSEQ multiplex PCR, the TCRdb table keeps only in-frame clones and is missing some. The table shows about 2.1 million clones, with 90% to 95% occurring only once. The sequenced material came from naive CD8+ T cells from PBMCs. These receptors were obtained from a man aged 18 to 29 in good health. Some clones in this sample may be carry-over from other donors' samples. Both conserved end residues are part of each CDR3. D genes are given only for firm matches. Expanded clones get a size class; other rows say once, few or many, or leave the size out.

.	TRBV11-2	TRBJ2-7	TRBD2	TGTGCCAGCAGCTTAGATCCGCCTCGTAGCGGGAGCTATCCCGAGCAGTACTTC	CASSLDPPRSGSYPEQYF
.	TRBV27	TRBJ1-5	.	TGTGCCAGCAGTTTATTCTCCCCCCCGAGTGGGCAGCCCCAGCATTTT	CASSLFSPPSGQPQHF
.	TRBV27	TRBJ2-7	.	TGTGCCAGCAGTCCATCCCAGGGTCGCTCCTACGAGCAGTACTTC	CASSPSQGRSYEQYF
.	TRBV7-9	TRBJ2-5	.	TGTGCCAGCAGCTTGCCGGGAGTTCCATCAGGGACCCAGTACTTC	CASSLPGVPSGTQYF
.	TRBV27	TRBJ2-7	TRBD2	TGTGCCAGCAGAGTTAGCGGGAGTGTTGAGCAGTACTTC	CASRVSGSVEQYF
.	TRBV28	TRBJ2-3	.	TGTGCCAGCAGTTCCCTGATAGTCCGAGACTACGACCGTGCAGATACGCAGTATTTT	CASSSLIVRDYDRADTQYF
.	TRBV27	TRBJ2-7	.	TGTGCCAGCAGTTTATCGGGTGATTACGAGCAGTACTTC	CASSLSGDYEQYF
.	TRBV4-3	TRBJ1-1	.	TGCGCCAGCAGCCCCTACAGGGAGGGAGCGGACACTGAAGCTTTCTTT	CASSPYREGADTEAFF
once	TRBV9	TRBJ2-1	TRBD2	TGTGCCAGCAGCCCCCGGGTAACTAGCGGGAACAATGAGCAGTTCTTC	CASSPRVTSGNNEQFF
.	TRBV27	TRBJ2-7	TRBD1	TGTGCCAGCAGGGACCGGGACAGAAAACGGGAGCAGTACTTC	CASRDRDRKREQYF
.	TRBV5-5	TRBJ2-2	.	TGTGCCAGCAGCCGCCCCGACTACACCGGGGAGCTGTTTTTT	CASSRPDYTGELFF
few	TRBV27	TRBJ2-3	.	TGTGCCAGCAGTTCATACACAGATACGCAGTATTTT	CASSSYTDTQYF
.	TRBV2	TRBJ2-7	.	TGTGCCAGCAGTGACCGACAGGTCTACGAGCAGTACTTC	CASSDRQVYEQYF
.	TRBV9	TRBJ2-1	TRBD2	TGTGCCAGCAGCGAATCTAGCGGGAGGGGACATGAGCAGTTCTTC	CASSESSGRGHEQFF
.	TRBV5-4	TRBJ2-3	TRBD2	TGTGCCAGCAGCTTGGCCCCAACTAGCGGGCATAGCACAGATACGCAGTATTTT	CASSLAPTSGHSTDTQYF
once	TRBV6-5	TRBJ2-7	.	TGTGCCAGCAGTTACTCGAAGCTGCCCTACGAGCAGTACTTC	CASSYSKLPYEQYF
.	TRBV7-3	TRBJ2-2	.	TGTGCCAGCAGCTTAAGGGCGGCGGGGAACACCGGGGAGCTGTTTTTT	CASSLRAAGNTGELFF
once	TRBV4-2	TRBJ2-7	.	TGTGCCAGCAGCCGCCACGGCGACAGCTCCTACGAGCAGTACTTC	CASSRHGDSSYEQYF
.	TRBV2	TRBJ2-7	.	TGTGCCAGCAAGGGACGGACCTACGAGCAGTACTTC	CASKGRTYEQYF
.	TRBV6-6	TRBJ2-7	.	TGTGCCAGCAGCCCCGGACAGTCCCGGCAATACGAGCAGTACTTC	CASSPGQSRQYEQYF
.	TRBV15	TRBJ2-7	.	TGTGCCACCAGCAGAGATGGATCCCCCTACGAGCAGTACTTC	CATSRDGSPYEQYF
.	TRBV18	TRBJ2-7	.	TGTGCCAGCTCACCAGACTACAGGTATCGCTCCTACGAGCAGTACTTC	CASSPDYRYRSYEQYF
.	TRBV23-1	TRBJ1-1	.	TGCGCCAGCACTACAGGACGGCCGAACACTGAAGCTTTCTTT	CASTTGRPNTEAFF
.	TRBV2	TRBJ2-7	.	TGTGCCACGACATCCGGGACGGCCTACGAGCAGTACTTC	CATTSGTAYEQYF
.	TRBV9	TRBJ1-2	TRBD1	TGTGCCAGCAGCGCCCGGGACAGGTACGATGGCTACACCTTC	CASSARDRYDGYTF
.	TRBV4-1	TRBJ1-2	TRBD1	TGCGCCAGCAGCCCGCGACAGGGAAGCGCGGGTGGCTACACCTTC	CASSPRQGSAGGYTF
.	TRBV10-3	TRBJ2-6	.	TGTGCCATCAGTGAGTCGAGAAGTTCTGGGGCCAACGTCCTGACTTTC	CAISESRSSGANVLTF
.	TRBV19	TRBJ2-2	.	TGTGCCACCCGACGTGCGCACACCGGGGAGCTGTTTTTT	CATRRAHTGELFF
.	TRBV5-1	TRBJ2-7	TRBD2	TGCGCCAGCAGCTTGACAGCGGGAGGTTCCTACGAGCAGTACTTC	CASSLTAGGSYEQYF
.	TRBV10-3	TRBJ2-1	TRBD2	TGTGCCATCTCCGGCGGGGGGAACTCCTACAATGAGCAGTTCTTC	CAISGGGNSYNEQFF
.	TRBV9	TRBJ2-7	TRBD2	TGTGCCAGCAGCGTGAGCGGGAGGGAGTACGAGCAGTACTTC	CASSVSGREYEQYF
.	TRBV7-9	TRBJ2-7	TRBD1	TGTGCCAGCATCCAAGGACAGGGGGATTCCTACGAGCAGTACTTC	CASIQGQGDSYEQYF
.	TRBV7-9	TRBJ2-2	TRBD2	TGTGCCAGCAGCCACCCGACTAGCGGTAACACCGGGGAGCTGTTTTTT	CASSHPTSGNTGELFF